This record concerns one T cell receptor (beta chain) sequence. TCRdb fed the 5' RACE reads into MiXCR, producing one record per CDR3 protein. The table shows about 92,000 distinct CDR3 sequences, with about 12% occurring only once. This sample stems from a study of spatial heterogeneity in lung cancer. Time point in this sample: sample taken at primary tumor resection. No cells were sorted before sequencing. The whole RNA sequenced was extracted from tumor, nontumor lung or frozen PBMC. Donors were fewer than 90 untreated early-stage non-small cell lung cancer patients. From germline, CDR1 is MNHNY and CDR2 SVGAGI (reference sequence). V lost 7 bases and J 6 bases, leaving 16 bases between the germline ends. The CDR3 runs 14 residues.

The sequence was obtained from a male donor with early-stage non-small cell lung cancer. V is TRBV6-6 and J is TRBJ2-4; the D gene could be TRBD1 or TRBD2 (6 bases each). This material consisted of PBMCs, taken at surgery. CDR3 DNA sequence: TGTGCCAGCACCCTCTACGGGGGCCTAAACATTCAGTACTTC. Translation gives CASTLYGGLNIQYF.